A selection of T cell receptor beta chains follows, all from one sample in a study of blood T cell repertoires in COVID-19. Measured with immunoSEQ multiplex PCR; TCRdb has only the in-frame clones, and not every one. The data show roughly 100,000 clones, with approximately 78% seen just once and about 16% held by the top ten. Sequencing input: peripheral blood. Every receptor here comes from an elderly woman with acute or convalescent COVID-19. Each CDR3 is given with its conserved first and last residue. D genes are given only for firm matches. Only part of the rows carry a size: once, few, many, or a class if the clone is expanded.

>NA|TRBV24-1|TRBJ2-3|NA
TGTGCCACCTCAGTGACAGATACGCAGTATTTT
CATSVTDTQYF
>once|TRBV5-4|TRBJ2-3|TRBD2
TGTGCCAGCAGCCCAGGGACTAGCGGGAGGACAGATACGCAGTATTTT
CASSPGTSGRTDTQYF
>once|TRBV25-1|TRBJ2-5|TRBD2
TGTGCCAGCAGTGAATGGGGACCGGGAGGGGCTCTACAAGAGACCCAGTACTTC
CASSEWGPGGALQETQYF
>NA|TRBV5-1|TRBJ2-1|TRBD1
TGCGCCAGCAGCAGGGACAGCAATGAGCAGTTCTTC
CASSRDSNEQFF
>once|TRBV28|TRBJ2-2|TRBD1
TGTGCCAGCAGCGAAAGGGGGCAGGGTTTCCCCGGGGAGCTGTTTTTT
CASSERGQGFPGELFF
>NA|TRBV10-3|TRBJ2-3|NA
TGTGCCATCAGTGACCGATCACGCGTCACAGATACGCAGTATTTT
CAISDRSRVTDTQYF
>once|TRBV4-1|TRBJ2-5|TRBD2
TGCGCCAGCAGCCTTAGCGGGCTCCAAGAGACCCAGTACTTC
CASSLSGLQETQYF
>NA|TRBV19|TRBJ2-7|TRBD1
TGTGCCACCGGGACAGACAGCCACGAGCAGTACTTC
CATGTDSHEQYF
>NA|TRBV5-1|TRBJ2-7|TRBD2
TGCGCCAGCAGCGGCCCGGGACTAGCGGGAGGGCGGGGAGAGCAGTACTTC
CASSGPGLAGGRGEQYF
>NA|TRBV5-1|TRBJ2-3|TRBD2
TGCGCCAGCAGCCCGGGACTAGCGGGAGGCACAGATACGCAGTATTTT
CASSPGLAGGTDTQYF
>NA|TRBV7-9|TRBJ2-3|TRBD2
TGTGCCAGCAGCTTAGGACGGGTAGCGGGAGAAGCGGATACGCAGTATTTT
CASSLGRVAGEADTQYF
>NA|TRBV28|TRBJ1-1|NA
TGTGCCACCCTGAGGAGGGACACTGAAGCTTTCTTT
CATLRRDTEAFF
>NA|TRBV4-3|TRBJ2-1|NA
TGCGCCAGCAGCCAAGGGGGCAGCTTAATCTACAATGAGCAGTTCTTC
CASSQGGSLIYNEQFF
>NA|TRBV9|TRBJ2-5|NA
TGTGCCAGCAGCGTAGGAGGGTTGGAGACCCAGTACTTC
CASSVGGLETQYF
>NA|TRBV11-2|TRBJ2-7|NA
TGTGCCAGCGGTACGAATCCCGGTGCTTACGAGCAGTACTTC
CASGTNPGAYEQYF
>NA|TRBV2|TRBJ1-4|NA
TGTGCCAGCAGTGAAAACGGGCAGGGTGGTGAAAAACTGTTTTTT
CASSENGQGGEKLFF
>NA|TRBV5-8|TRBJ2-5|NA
TGTGCCAGCAGCTTCCCAGGGCCCCAGTACTTC
CASSFPGPQYF
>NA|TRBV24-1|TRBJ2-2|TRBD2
TGTGCCACCAGCCCAGAGCGGGGGAACACCGGGGAGCTGTTTTTT
CATSPERGNTGELFF
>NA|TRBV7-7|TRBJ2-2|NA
TGTGCCAGCAGCTTGGTCGAGGGATCGGAGGAGCTGTTTTTT
CASSLVEGSEELFF
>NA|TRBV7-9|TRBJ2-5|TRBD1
TGTGCCAGCAGCTCGGGACAGTACCAAGAGACCCAGTACTTC
CASSSGQYQETQYF
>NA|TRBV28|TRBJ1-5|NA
TGTGCCAGCATCATCACAGGGCAGGGGCACTATCAGCCCCAGCATTTT
CASIITGQGHYQPQHF
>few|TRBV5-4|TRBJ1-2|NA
TGTGCCAGCAGTAATTTATATGGCTACACCTTC
CASSNLYGYTF
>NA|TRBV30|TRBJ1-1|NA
TGTGCCTGGAGTGTATTGTCGAGCATGAACACTGAAGCTTTCTTT
CAWSVLSSMNTEAFF
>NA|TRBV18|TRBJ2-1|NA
TGTGCCAGCTCACCCCAGGGACTGCCTACGGATGAGCAGTTCTTC
CASSPQGLPTDEQFF
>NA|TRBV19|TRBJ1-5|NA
TGTGCCAGTAGTATTTCTCCAGATCAGCCCCAGCATTTT
CASSISPDQPQHF
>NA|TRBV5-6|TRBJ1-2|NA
TGTGCCAGCAGCTTCGACAGGAGTAACTATGGCTACACCTTC
CASSFDRSNYGYTF
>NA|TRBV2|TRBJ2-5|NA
TGTGCCAGCAGTGAGTCAGGCTTCCAAGAGACCCAGTACTTC
CASSESGFQETQYF
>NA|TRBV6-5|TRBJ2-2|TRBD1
TGTGCCAGCAGATCCGGGACAGGGGGGTCCGGGGAGCTGTTTTTT
CASRSGTGGSGELFF
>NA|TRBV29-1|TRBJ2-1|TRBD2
TGCAGCGGCCTGAGGGAGCGGGAGGGAAGAAATGAGCAGTTCTTC
CSGLREREGRNEQFF
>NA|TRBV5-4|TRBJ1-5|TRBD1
TGTGCCAGCAGCTTGGGGACAGGGGACAATCAGCCCCAGCATTTT
CASSLGTGDNQPQHF
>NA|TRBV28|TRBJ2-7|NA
TGTGCCAGCAGTTTACCCACAGGGCCCTACGAGCAGTACTTC
CASSLPTGPYEQYF
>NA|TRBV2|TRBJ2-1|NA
TGTGCCAGCATTGTGGGCCAGCCCCCGGACTACAATGAGCAGTTCTTC
CASIVGQPPDYNEQFF
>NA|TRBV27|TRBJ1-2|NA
TGTGCCAGCAGTTTAGCGAAAGAGGCCAAGAGCACCTTC
CASSLAKEAKSTF
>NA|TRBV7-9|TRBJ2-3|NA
TGTGCCAGCAGCGGTGGGCTGGCCATCTTGACAGATACGCAGTATTTT
CASSGGLAILTDTQYF
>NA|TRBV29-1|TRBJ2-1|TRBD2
TGCAGCGTTGAAGACCCACTAGCGAGCTCCTACAATGAGCAGTTCTTC
CSVEDPLASSYNEQFF
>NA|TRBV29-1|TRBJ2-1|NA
TGCAGCGTTGAAGATGTCCCGAATGAGCAGTTCTTC
CSVEDVPNEQFF
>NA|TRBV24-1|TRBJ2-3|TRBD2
TGTGCCACCAGTGCACGCGGGAGAGGCCCAGATACGCAGTATTTT
CATSARGRGPDTQYF
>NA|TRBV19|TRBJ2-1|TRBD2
TGTGCCAGTAATACGGGAGGGCCATCCTACAATGAGCAGTTCTTC
CASNTGGPSYNEQFF
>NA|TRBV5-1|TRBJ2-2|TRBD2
TGCGCCAGCAGCGGGGGACTAGCGGGAGGTCGAACCGGGGAGCTGTTTTTT
CASSGGLAGGRTGELFF
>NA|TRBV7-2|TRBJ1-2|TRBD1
TGTGCCAGCAGGGTCAGGGGGCGAGAGTATGGCTACACCTTC
CASRVRGREYGYTF
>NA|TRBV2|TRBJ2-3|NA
TGTGCCAGCAGTGAACAGGCCCTATACACAGATACGCAGTATTTT
CASSEQALYTDTQYF
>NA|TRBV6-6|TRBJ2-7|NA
TGTGCCAGCAGTTACTCGAAGCGAGCCTACGAGCAGTACTTC
CASSYSKRAYEQYF
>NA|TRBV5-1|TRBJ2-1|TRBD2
TGCGCCAGCAGCTTGAAGCGGGAGAACAATGAGCAGTTCTTC
CASSLKRENNEQFF
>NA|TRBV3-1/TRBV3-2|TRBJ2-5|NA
TGTGCCAGCGTGCCCGGGACGATGGGGGGTGAGACCCAGTACTTC
CASVPGTMGGETQYF
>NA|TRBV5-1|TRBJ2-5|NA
TGCGCCACCTCCAGGAATACCCAAGAGACCCAGTACTTC
CATSRNTQETQYF
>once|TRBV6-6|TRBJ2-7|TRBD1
TGTGCCAGCAGCCGCGGACAGGGCCGCCACGAGCAGTACTTC
CASSRGQGRHEQYF
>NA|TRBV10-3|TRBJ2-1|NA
TGTGCCATCAGTGAGGGAGGGAGGTCCTACAATGAGCAGTTCTTC
CAISEGGRSYNEQFF
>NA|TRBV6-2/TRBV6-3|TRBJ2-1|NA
TGTGCCAGCAGTTACGCTACCTCGCGGAATGAGCAGTTCTTC
CASSYATSRNEQFF
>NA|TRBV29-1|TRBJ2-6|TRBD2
TGCAGCGTTGAAGGGGAGGCTAGCGGGCGGTTTGGGGCCAACGTCCTGACTTTC
CSVEGEASGRFGANVLTF
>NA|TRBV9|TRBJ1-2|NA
TGTGCCAGCAGCGTAGTAAGTCCTACTAACTATGGCTACACCTTC
CASSVVSPTNYGYTF
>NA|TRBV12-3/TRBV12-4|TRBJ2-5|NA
TGTGCCAGCAGTTTCGGGGAGACCCAGTACTTC
CASSFGETQYF